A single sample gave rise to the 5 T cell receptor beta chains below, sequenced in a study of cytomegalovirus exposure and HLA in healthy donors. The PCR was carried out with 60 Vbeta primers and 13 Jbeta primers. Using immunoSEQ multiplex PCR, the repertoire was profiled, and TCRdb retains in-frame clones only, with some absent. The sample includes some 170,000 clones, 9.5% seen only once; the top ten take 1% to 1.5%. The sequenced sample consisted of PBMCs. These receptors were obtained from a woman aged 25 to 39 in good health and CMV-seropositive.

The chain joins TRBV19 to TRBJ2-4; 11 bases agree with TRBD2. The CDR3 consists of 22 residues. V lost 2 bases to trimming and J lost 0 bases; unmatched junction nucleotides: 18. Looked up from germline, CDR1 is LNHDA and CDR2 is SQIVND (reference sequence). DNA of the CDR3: TGTGCCAGTAGTATATTTCTGGGTACTAGCGGGAGAGGGGGGCTAGCCAAAAACATTCAGTACTTC. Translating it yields CASSIFLGTSGRGGLAKNIQYF.

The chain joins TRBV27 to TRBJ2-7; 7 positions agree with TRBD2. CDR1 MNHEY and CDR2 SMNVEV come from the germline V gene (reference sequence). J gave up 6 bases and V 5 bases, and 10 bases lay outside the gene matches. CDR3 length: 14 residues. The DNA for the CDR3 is TGTGCCAGCAGTCTCGGACTAGGGGTGGCCGAGCAGTACTTC. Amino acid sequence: CASSLGLGVAEQYF.

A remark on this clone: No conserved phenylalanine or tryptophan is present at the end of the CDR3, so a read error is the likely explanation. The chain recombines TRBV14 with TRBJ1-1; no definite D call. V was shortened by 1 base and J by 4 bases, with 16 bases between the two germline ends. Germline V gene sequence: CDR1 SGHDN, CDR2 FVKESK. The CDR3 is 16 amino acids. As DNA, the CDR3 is TGTGCCAGCAGCCAAGGCAAGATGGTTGGCGGCACTGAAGCTTTCGTT. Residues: CASSQGKMVGGTEAFV.

This CDR3 is CSAWDSGSYGYTF. The CDR3 nucleotides read TGCAGCGCGTGGGACAGCGGAAGCTATGGCTACACCTTC. The chain joins TRBV29-1 to TRBJ1-2; the match to TRBD1 covers 7 bases. V lost 7 bases to trimming and J lost 4 bases; unmatched junction nucleotides: 9. The CDR3 has 13 amino acids. Germline CDR1 and CDR2: SQVTM and ANQGSEA.

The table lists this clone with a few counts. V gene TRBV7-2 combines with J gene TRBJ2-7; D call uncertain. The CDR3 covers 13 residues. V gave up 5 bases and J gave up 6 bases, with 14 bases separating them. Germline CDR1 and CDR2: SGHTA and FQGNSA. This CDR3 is CASSAPSRGEQYF. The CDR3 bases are TGTGCCAGCAGCGCCCCGTCTCGAGGCGAGCAGTACTTC.